This T cell receptor beta chain is from a study of blood T cell repertoires in COVID-19. Study as a whole: From the United States, Italy and Spain came samples of acute and convalescent COVID-19.

The CDR3 runs to 16 residues. V gave up 2 bases and J gave up 1 base, with 12 bases separating them. Germline V gene sequence: CDR1 SGHTA, CDR2 FQGNSA. The data were produced by immunoSEQ multiplex PCR, yet TCRdb's version contains in-frame clones alone and is incomplete. In the table there are about 200,000 clones, roughly 85% of which are singletons. Participants spanned ages roughly 18 to 90 years and resided in about 25 US areas. Sequencing used PBMCs or T cells enriched from blood (not recorded which). This TCR came from a man aged 35-49 years who had recovered from COVID-19. J is TRBJ2-1 and V is TRBV7-2; D remains ambiguous. The CDR3 protein is CASSLITAVSYNEQFF. CDR3 DNA sequence: TGTGCCAGCAGCTTAATCACAGCAGTTTCCTACAATGAGCAGTTCTTC.